What follows are 30 T cell receptor beta chains derived from one specimen sequenced in a study of T cells after yellow fever vaccination. A single record per CDR3 protein comes from TCRdb applying MiXCR to the 5' RACE reads. This sample has a few hundred thousand distinct CDR3 sequences, with approximately 16% found just once. Sequencing was performed on PBMCs, taken about 5 days after the first yellow fever vaccination. These receptor sequences come from a young man who received the YFV17D yellow fever vaccine.

The chain carries TRBV7-8 and TRBJ2-1; 10 positions agree with TRBD2. CDR1 SGHVS and CDR2 FQNEAQ come from the germline V gene. J gave up 7 bases and V 3 bases, and 6 bases lay outside the gene matches. The CDR3 consists of 15 residues. In nucleotides, the CDR3 is TGTGCCAGCAGCTTGAATAGCGGGGGGTGGAATGAGCAGTTCTTC. Amino acid sequence: CASSLNSGGWNEQFF.

The chain is built from TRBV19 and TRBJ1-5; D is unresolved. The CDR3 spans 15 residues. Germline V gene sequence: CDR1 LNHDA, CDR2 SQIVND (reference sequence). Trimming took off 0 bases at V and 1 base at J, with 7 bases between the two ends. CDR3 protein: CASSIEPLSNQPQHF. The DNA of the CDR3 is TGTGCCAGTAGTATAGAGCCCCTCAGCAATCAGCCCCAGCATTTT.

The rearrangement joins TRBV11-2 to TRBJ2-5; D ambiguous. Deletions cut 5 bases from V and 5 bases from J, with 12 bases between. CDR3 size: 13 residues. From germline, CDR1 is SGHAT and CDR2 FQNNGV. CDR3 in DNA: TGTGCCAGCAGCCGAAGTGGGTGGGAGACCCAGTACTTC. Encoded protein: CASSRSGWETQYF. The variable domain in full, completed from reference TRBV11-2 and TRBJ2-5, reads EAGVAQSPRYKIIEKRQSVAFWCNPISGHATLYWYQQILGQGPKLLIQFQNNGVVDDSQLPKDRFSAERLKGVDSTLKIQPAKLEDSAVYLCASSRSGWETQYFGPGTRLLVL.

In its sample, this clonotype was seen a few times. The V gene is TRBV25-1, the J gene TRBJ2-5, with 10 positions matching TRBD1. The CDR3 totals 14 residues. Germline V lookup: CDR1 MGHDK, CDR2 SYGVNS. J lost 6 bases, V lost 6 bases, and 7 bases had no gene match. This CDR3 reads CASSGTGALKTQYF. The CDR3 DNA reads TGTGCCAGCAGCGGGACAGGGGCCCTAAAGACCCAGTACTTC.

Only a few counts were recorded for this clonotype. The V call is TRBV10-3, the J call TRBJ2-3; TRBD2 aligns across 16 bases. With 4 bases clipped from V and 5 bases from J, the junction kept 12 bases outside the gene matches. This CDR3 is 19 amino acids long. Germline V CDR1 and CDR2: ENHRY, SYGVKD. The CDR3 region is CAISAPSGGLAGGRDTQYF. The CDR3 nucleotides are TGTGCCATCAGTGCTCCGAGTGGGGGACTAGCGGGGGGGCGAGATACGCAGTATTTT.

The V gene is TRBV20-1, the J gene TRBJ2-3; 9 nucleotides agree with TRBD2. The V segment lost 6 bases and the J segment 2 bases; nucleotides outside the gene matches: 9. The germline CDR1 and CDR2 sequences are DFQATT and SNEGSKA (reference sequence). The CDR3 has 15 residues. The CDR3 nucleotides are TGCAGTGCGGCTCAAGCGGGGGGACCCACAGATACGCAGTATTTT. It is translated as CSAAQAGGPTDTQYF.

This clonotype was found a few times. This chain joins TRBV4-1 and TRBJ2-3, with TRBD2 matching 11 bases. This CDR3 comprises 17 residues. The J segment lost 1 base and the V segment lost 4 bases, leaving 7 bases of the junction unmatched. The germline V gene encodes CDR1 MGHRA and CDR2 YSYEKL. CDR3 coding DNA: TGCGCCAGCAGCCCTTCCGGGACTAGCGGCCGCACAGATACGCAGTATTTT. It yields the protein CASSPSGTSGRTDTQYF.

This rearrangement joins TRBV2 to TRBJ1-2; 7 bases are shared with TRBD1. The V and J ends lost 4 bases and 6 bases, in that order; junction bases with no gene match: 5. Germline V gene lookup returns CDR1 SNHLY and CDR2 FYNNEI. The CDR3 consists of 13 residues. CDR3: CASSVDREDGYTF. DNA for the CDR3: TGTGCCAGCAGTGTCGACAGGGAGGATGGCTACACCTTC.

This chain uses TRBV7-2 with TRBJ2-3; D possibly uses TRBD1 or TRBD2 (6 bases each). The CDR3 sequence is 13 residues long. V was trimmed by 7 bases and J by 14 bases, leaving 22 bases between them. Germline CDR1 SGHTA, CDR2 FQGNSA. The CDR3 protein is CASTLGGLPPTYF. The CDR3 nucleotides are TGTGCCAGCACCCTGGGGGGCCTACCTCCGACGTATTTT.

V is TRBV7-2 and J is TRBJ1-1; D perhaps matches TRBD1 (6 bases). The germline V and J ends were trimmed by 2 bases and 5 bases, with 15 bases remaining between them. CDR3 length: 15 residues. Germline V gene sequence: CDR1 SGHTA, CDR2 FQGNSA. The CDR3 sequence is CASSLMGHAGTEAFF. In DNA, the CDR3 is TGTGCCAGCAGCTTAATGGGACACGCGGGGACTGAAGCTTTCTTT.

This clonotype was seen a handful of times. The chain has TRBV6-2 or TRBV6-3 and TRBJ2-5, with 10 bases fitting TRBD2. In germline, CDR1 is MNHEY, CDR2 SVGEGT. The trim removed 5 bases at V and 5 bases at J, leaving 5 bases unmatched. The CDR3 spans 14 residues. CDR3 in amino acids: CASSVLAGLETQYF. CDR3 nucleotides: TGTGCCAGCAGTGTACTAGCGGGGTTGGAGACCCAGTACTTC.

This clonotype was observed a few times. The J gene is TRBJ2-5, the V gene TRBV4-3; TRBD2 aligns across 10 bases. J gave up 3 bases and V 1 base, and 2 bases lay outside the gene matches. This CDR3 is 15 amino acids long. Germline values: CDR1 LGHNA, CDR2 YSLEER. The CDR3 sequence: CASSQGSGGKETQYF. The CDR3 DNA follows: TGCGCCAGCAGCCAAGGTAGCGGGGGGAAAGAGACCCAGTACTTC.

This CDR3 is CASSKTGDRQYPRLAKNIQYF. The CDR3 bases are TGTGCCAGCAGCAAGACTGGGGACAGACAGTATCCCCGGTTAGCCAAAAACATTCAGTACTTC. The chain joins TRBV21-1 to TRBJ2-4; the D call in the table, TRBD1, was not verified against the DNA. TRBV21-1 is a recognized pseudogene. The CDR3 has 21 amino acids.

This clonotype appeared a few times. The chain recombines TRBV7-2 with TRBJ2-7, with 7 nucleotides matching TRBD2. The CDR3 length is 14 residues. Germline loops: CDR1 SGHTA, CDR2 FQGNSA. The junction had 9 bases not matched to a gene; V was cut back by 5 bases and J by 5 bases. Here the CDR3 reads CASSPGLVTDEQYV. The CDR3 coding sequence is TGTGCCAGCAGCCCAGGACTAGTGACCGACGAGCAGTACGTC.

A few counts support this clonotype. The rearrangement joins TRBV6-2 or TRBV6-3 to TRBJ2-7; tentative D call: TRBD2 (6 bases). CDR1 MNHEY and CDR2 SVGEGT come from the germline V gene. V was cut by 2 bases and J by 3 bases, with 14 bases left in between. CDR3 size: 15 residues. The CDR3 nucleotides are TGTGCCAGCAGTTACGGGGGAGGCGGTTACTACGAGCAGTACGTC. Translated: CASSYGGGGYYEQYV.

The chain joins TRBV11-2 to TRBJ2-7; no definite D call. Trimming stripped 6 bases from V and 2 bases from J, with 11 bases between. Looked up from germline, CDR1 is SGHAT and CDR2 is FQNNGV. This CDR3 spans 13 amino acids. The CDR3 DNA follows: TGTGCCAGCAGTTCGAACGGCCCCTACGAGCAGTACGTC. Encoded protein: CASSSNGPYEQYV.

The chain carries TRBV5-1 and TRBJ1-4, with D possibly matching TRBD1 (5 bases). Trimming pared 2 bases from V and 0 bases from J, leaving 11 bases between. Germline CDR1 SGHRS, CDR2 YFSETQ. This CDR3 comprises 16 residues. The CDR3 DNA sequence: TGCGCCAGCAGCTTCGAGGGGATCGCAACTAATGAAAAACTGTTTTTT. Protein product: CASSFEGIATNEKLFF.

The V call is TRBV7-3, the J call TRBJ2-7; TRBD1 is a possible D gene (6 bases). The CDR3 is 16 amino acids. In germline, CDR1 is SGHTA, CDR2 FQGTGA. V was clipped by 5 bases and J by 3 bases, with 20 bases between them. The CDR3 sequence: CASSPLDPDSDYEQYF. CDR3 nucleotide sequence: TGTGCCAGCAGCCCCCTAGACCCGGACAGCGACTACGAGCAGTACTTC.

This clonotype was seen only a few times. This chain links TRBV25-1 with TRBJ1-2; unclear D gene. Trimming stripped 8 bases from V and 3 bases from J, with 7 bases between. This CDR3 comprises 11 residues. From germline, CDR1 is MGHDK and CDR2 SYGVNS. CDR3 coding DNA: TGTGCCAGCGAAGCTTACTATGGCTACACCTTC. Its protein product is CASEAYYGYTF.

This clonotype has more than one count but fewer than ten. The chain recombines TRBV7-8 with TRBJ2-5; 10 bases are a match to TRBD2. Per germline, CDR1 SGHVS and CDR2 FQNEAQ. CDR3 length: 16 amino acids. V lost 5 bases and J lost 1; bases outside the gene matches: 7. CDR3 region: CASSPWGLAPQETQYF. The CDR3 DNA is TGTGCCAGCAGCCCGTGGGGACTAGCGCCCCAAGAGACCCAGTACTTC.

This clonotype has a count of ten or more. The V and J genes are TRBV6-2 or TRBV6-3 and TRBJ2-3, with unresolved D. There are 14 residues in the CDR3. Trimming pared 6 bases from V and 2 bases from J, leaving 12 bases between. Germline CDR1 MNHEY, CDR2 SVGEGT. The CDR3 bases are TGTGCCAGCAGCCCTGGGCGGTTCACAGATACGCAGTATTTT. This gives the protein CASSPGRFTDTQYF.

V is TRBV4-3 and J is TRBJ2-7; 10 nucleotides agree with TRBD1. The J segment lost 3 bases and the V segment lost 0 bases, leaving 14 bases of the junction unmatched. CDR3 length equals 19 residues. In germline, CDR1 is LGHNA, CDR2 YSLEER. The CDR3 loop is CASSQDTTGGLVVGYEQYF. The CDR3 DNA reads TGCGCCAGCAGCCAAGATACGACAGGGGGCTTGGTTGTAGGCTACGAGCAGTACTTC.

The sample holds a few counts of this clonotype. One end of the junction fails to match germline, which may point to a read error. V and J are TRBV7-9 and TRBJ2-7; a weak D match, TRBD2 (5 bases). This CDR3 spans 16 amino acids. Germline V gives CDR1 SEHNR, CDR2 FQNEAQ (reference sequence). This CDR3 is CASSLAGGMVFYEQYF. DNA of the CDR3: TGTGCCAGCAGCCTAGCAGGAGGAATGGTTTTCTACGAGCAGTACTTC. The variable domain in full, completed from reference TRBV7-9 and TRBJ2-7, reads DTGVSQNPRHKITKRGQNVTFRCDPISEHNRLYWYRQTLGQGPEFLTYFQNEAQLEKSRLLSDRFSAERPKGSFSTLEIQRTEQGDSAMYLCASSLAGGMVFYEQYFGPGTRLTVT.

This clonotype was detected only a few times. The chain is built from TRBV29-1 and TRBJ2-3, with 8 positions matching TRBD1. The V and J ends lost 4 bases and 3 bases, in that order; junction bases with no gene match: 9. The CDR3 has 15 residues. Germline CDR1 reads SQVTM; CDR2 reads ANQGSEA. CDR3 in amino acids: CSVVLTRTGTDTQYF. The CDR3 DNA follows: TGCAGCGTTGTCCTGACTCGGACAGGGACAGATACGCAGTATTTT.

This chain uses TRBV7-2 with TRBJ2-7; 10 bases match TRBD2. CDR3 size: 16 residues. CDR1 is SGHTA, CDR2 FQGNSA, per germline. V trimming: 1 base; J trimming: 3 bases; junction bases outside the gene matches: 6. The CDR3 region is CASSLVASGGFYEQYF. The CDR3 region has the DNA TGTGCCAGCAGCTTAGTGGCTAGCGGGGGATTCTACGAGCAGTACTTC. Full variable domain (missing parts from reference TRBV7-2 and TRBJ2-7): GAGVSQSPSNKVTEKGKDVELRCDPISGHTALYWYRQSLGQGLEFLIYFQGNSAPDKSGLPSDRFSAERTGGSVSTLTIQRTQQEDSAVYLCASSLVASGGFYEQYFGPGTRLTVT.

This clonotype was seen many times. CDR3 in amino acids: CASSQGEVVQYF. The CDR3 bases are TGTGCCAGCAGCCAAGGGGAAGTCGTTCAGTACTTC. This sequence joins TRBV3-1 and TRBJ2-4; no firm D call. CDR1 is LGHDT and CDR2 is YNNKEL in the germline V gene (reference sequence). Trimming shortened V by 1 base and J by 11 bases, and 9 bases separated the two germline ends. This CDR3 comprises 12 residues. Filled out from reference TRBV3-1 and TRBJ2-4, the complete variable domain reads DTAVSQTPKYLVTQMGNDKSIKCEQNLGHDTMYWYKQDSKKFLKIMFSYNNKELIINETVPNRFSPKSPDKAHLNLHINSLELGDSAVYFCASSQGEVVQYFGAGTRLSVL.

In this sample, this clonotype turned up many times. The rearrangement uses TRBV7-9 and TRBJ2-3, with TRBD2 matching over 7 bases. Germline values: CDR1 SEHNR, CDR2 FQNEAQ (reference sequence). This CDR3 contains 17 residues. The J segment lost 2 bases and the V segment lost 5 bases, leaving 13 bases of the junction unmatched. The DNA for the CDR3 is TGTGCCAGCAGCCGTGCGGCGGGACTACCCTTCACAGATACGCAGTATTTT. Protein: CASSRAAGLPFTDTQYF. Full variable domain (rest looked up from reference TRBV7-9 and TRBJ2-3): DTGVSQNPRHKITKRGQNVTFRCDPISEHNRLYWYRQTLGQGPEFLTYFQNEAQLEKSRLLSDRFSAERPKGSFSTLEIQRTEQGDSAMYLCASSRAAGLPFTDTQYFGPGTRLTVL.

V gene TRBV6-2 or TRBV6-3 combines with J gene TRBJ2-1, with D possibly called TRBD1 or TRBD2 (5 bases each). The CDR3 spans 16 residues. V dropped 6 bases and J dropped 7 bases, with 22 bases sitting between them. Germline V gene sequence: CDR1 MNHEY, CDR2 SVGEGT. The CDR3 spells CASSQHGAIRGNEQFF. DNA for the CDR3: TGTGCCAGCAGCCAACATGGGGCCATCCGAGGGAATGAGCAGTTCTTC.

The chain carries TRBV7-2 and TRBJ2-1; no firm D call. Trimming pared 4 bases from V and 5 bases from J, leaving 9 bases between. The CDR3 is 13 amino acids. From germline, CDR1 is SGHTA and CDR2 FQGNSA. CDR3 nucleotides: TGTGCCAGCAGCTCAAGCTGGAACAATGAGCAGTTCTTC. Protein product: CASSSSWNNEQFF. Filled out from reference TRBV7-2 and TRBJ2-1, the complete variable domain reads GAGVSQSPSNKVTEKGKDVELRCDPISGHTALYWYRQSLGQGLEFLIYFQGNSAPDKSGLPSDRFSAERTGGSVSTLTIQRTQQEDSAVYLCASSSSWNNEQFFGPGTRLTVL.

The chain joins TRBV7-2 to TRBJ2-7; D remains unclear. Per the germline V gene, CDR1 is SGHTA and CDR2 is FQGNSA. CDR3 size: 14 residues. V lost 2 bases and J 3 bases, leaving 11 bases between the germline ends. CDR3 nucleotides: TGTGCCAGCAGCTTACCTATTCCAGGCTACGAGCAGTACTTC. This translates into CASSLPIPGYEQYF. Drawing the rest from reference TRBV7-2 and TRBJ2-7, the complete variable domain is GAGVSQSPSNKVTEKGKDVELRCDPISGHTALYWYRQSLGQGLEFLIYFQGNSAPDKSGLPSDRFSAERTGGSVSTLTIQRTQQEDSAVYLCASSLPIPGYEQYFGPGTRLTVT.